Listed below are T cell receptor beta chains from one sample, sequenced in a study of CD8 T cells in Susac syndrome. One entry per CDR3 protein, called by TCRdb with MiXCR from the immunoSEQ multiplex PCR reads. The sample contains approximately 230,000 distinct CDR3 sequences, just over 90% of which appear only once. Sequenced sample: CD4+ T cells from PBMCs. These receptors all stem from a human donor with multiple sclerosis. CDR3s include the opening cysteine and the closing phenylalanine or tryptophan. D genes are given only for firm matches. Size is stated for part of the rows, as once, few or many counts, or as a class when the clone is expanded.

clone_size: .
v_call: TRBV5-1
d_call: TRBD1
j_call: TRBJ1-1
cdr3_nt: TGCGCCAGCAGCATTACAGGGGGCGATGCTGAAGCTTTCTTT
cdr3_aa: CASSITGGDAEAFF

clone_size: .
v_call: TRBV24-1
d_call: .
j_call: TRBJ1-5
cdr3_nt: TGTGCCACCAGTGGGGGTGGGACTCAGCAGCCCCAGCATTTT
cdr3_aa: CATSGGGTQQPQHF

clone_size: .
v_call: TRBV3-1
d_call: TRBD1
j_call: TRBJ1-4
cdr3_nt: TGTGCCAGCAGCCCCCAGGGGGGTATTGAAAAACTGTTTTTT
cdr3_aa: CASSPQGGIEKLFF

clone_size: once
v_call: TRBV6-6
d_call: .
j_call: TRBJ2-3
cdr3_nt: TGTGCCAGCACCCAAAAGAGCTTTAGCACAGATACGCAGTATTTT
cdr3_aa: CASTQKSFSTDTQYF

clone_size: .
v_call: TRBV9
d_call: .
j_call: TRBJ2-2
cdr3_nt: TGTGCCAGCAGCGTAACGACAAACTCGAACACCGGGGAGTTGTTTTTT
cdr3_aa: CASSVTTNSNTGELFF

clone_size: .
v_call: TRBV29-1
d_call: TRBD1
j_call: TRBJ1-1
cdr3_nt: TGCAGCGTTCGAGGGACAGGGGGCGGAAAAGCTTTCTTT
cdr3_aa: CSVRGTGGGKAFF

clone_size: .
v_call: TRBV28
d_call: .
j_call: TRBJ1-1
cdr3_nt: TGTGCCAGCAGTCAATCGACAGGCCCGAACACTGAAGCTTTCTTT
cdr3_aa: CASSQSTGPNTEAFF

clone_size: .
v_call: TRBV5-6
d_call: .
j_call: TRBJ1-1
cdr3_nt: TGTGCCAGCAGCTTGTCCTTCTCGGGGATTAAGACTGAAGCTTTCTTT
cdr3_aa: CASSLSFSGIKTEAFF

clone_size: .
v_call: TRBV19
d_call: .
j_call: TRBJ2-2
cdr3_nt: TGTGCCGCCGGCTTGGGCGGGGAGCTGTTTTTT
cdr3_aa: CAAGLGGELFF

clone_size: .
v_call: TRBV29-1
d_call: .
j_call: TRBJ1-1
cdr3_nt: TGCAGCGTCCAAACCCCCCAGGCTTTCTTT
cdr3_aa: CSVQTPQAFF

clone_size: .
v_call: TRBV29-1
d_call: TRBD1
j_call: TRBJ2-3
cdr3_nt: TGCAGCGTCGCAAGGGGGCTCACAGATACGCAGTATTTT
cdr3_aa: CSVARGLTDTQYF

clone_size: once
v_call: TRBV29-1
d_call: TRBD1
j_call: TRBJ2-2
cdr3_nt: TGCAGCGTTCTGCCGGGACAGGGAAGGCTCCGGGAGCTGTTTTTT
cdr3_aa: CSVLPGQGRLRELFF

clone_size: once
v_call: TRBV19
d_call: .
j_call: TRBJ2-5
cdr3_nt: TGTGCCAGTAGTATGGGGGGAGAAGAGACCCAGTACTTC
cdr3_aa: CASSMGGEETQYF

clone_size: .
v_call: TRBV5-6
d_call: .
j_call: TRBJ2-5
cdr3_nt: TGTGCCAGCAGCTTAATACAGGGTTTGGAGACCCAGTACTTC
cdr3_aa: CASSLIQGLETQYF

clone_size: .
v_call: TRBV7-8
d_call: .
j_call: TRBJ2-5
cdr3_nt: TGTGCCAGCAGCGTCACAGGATCCCAAGAGACCCAGTACTTC
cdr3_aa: CASSVTGSQETQYF

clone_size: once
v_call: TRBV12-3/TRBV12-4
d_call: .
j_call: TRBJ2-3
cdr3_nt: TGTGCCAGCCGAGGGGCCGGGGATACGCAGTATTTT
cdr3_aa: CASRGAGDTQYF

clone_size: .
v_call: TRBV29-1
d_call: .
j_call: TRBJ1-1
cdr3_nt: TGCAGCGTTGCCCGACAGGCTGAAGATGCTTTCTTT
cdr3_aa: CSVARQAEDAFF

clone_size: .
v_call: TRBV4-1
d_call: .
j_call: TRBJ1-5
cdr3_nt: TGCGCCAGCAGCCAGACACCGGACGGCTATCAGCCCCAGCATTTT
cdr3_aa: CASSQTPDGYQPQHF

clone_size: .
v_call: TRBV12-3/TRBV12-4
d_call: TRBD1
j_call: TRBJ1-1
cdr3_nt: TGTGCCAGCAGTCCGGGACAGCTACAATTGAACACTGAAGCTTTCTTT
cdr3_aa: CASSPGQLQLNTEAFF

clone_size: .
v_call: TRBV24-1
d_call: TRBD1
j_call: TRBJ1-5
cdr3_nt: TGTGCCACCAGTGATCGGACAGGGAAGTATCAGCCCCAGCATTTT
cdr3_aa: CATSDRTGKYQPQHF

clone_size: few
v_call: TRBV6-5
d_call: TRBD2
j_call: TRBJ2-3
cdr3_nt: TGTGCCAGCTCTACTAGCGGGGGGAGGAATACGCAGTATTTT
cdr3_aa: CASSTSGGRNTQYF

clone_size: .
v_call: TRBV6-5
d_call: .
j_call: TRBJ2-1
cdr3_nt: TGTGCCAGCAGTTACTCAACGGGGGGCCTCGGGAGGAATGAGCAGTTCTTC
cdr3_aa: CASSYSTGGLGRNEQFF

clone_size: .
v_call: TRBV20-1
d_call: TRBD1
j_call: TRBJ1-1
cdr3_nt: TGCAGTGCTAGTCGCCAGGGGGAAAACACTGAAGCTTTCTTT
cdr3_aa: CSASRQGENTEAFF

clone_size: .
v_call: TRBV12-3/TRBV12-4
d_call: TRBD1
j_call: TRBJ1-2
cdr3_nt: TGTGCCAGCAGCCCCCTACAGGGGGGGAACTATGGCTACACCTTC
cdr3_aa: CASSPLQGGNYGYTF

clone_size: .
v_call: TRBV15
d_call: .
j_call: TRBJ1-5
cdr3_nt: TGTGCCACCAGCAGACTTACCCCCGGTCAGCCCCAGCATTTT
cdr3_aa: CATSRLTPGQPQHF

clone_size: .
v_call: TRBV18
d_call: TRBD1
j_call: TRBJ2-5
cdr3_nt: TGTGCCAGCTCACCGGACAGGGGGCCAGCAGAGACCCAGTACTTC
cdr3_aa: CASSPDRGPAETQYF

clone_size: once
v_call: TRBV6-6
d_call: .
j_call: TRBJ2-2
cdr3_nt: TGTGCCACTCAGAGGGGGGGTGGCACCGGGGAGCTGTTTTTT
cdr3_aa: CATQRGGGTGELFF

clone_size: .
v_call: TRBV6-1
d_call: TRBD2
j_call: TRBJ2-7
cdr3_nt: TGTGCCAGCAACAGAGCGGGGGAACTCTACGAGCAGTACTTC
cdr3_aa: CASNRAGELYEQYF

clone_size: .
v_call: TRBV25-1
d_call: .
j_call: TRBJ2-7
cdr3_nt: TGTGCCAGCAGTGAAAGGAGCACCACCTACGAGCAGTACTTC
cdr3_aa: CASSERSTTYEQYF

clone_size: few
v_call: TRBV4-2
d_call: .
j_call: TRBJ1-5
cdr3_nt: TGTGCCAGCAGCCAAAGCAGGGTCGAGAATCAGCCCCAGCATTTT
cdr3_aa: CASSQSRVENQPQHF

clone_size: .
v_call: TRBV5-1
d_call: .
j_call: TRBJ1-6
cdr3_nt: TGCGCCAGCAGCTTGGACGGCACTGGGGATTCACCCCTCCACTTT
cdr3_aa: CASSLDGTGDSPLHF

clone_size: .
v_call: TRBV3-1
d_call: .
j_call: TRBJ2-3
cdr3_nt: TGTGCCAGCAGCCAAGATTTAGGGGATGGCACAGATACGCAGTATTTT
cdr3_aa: CASSQDLGDGTDTQYF

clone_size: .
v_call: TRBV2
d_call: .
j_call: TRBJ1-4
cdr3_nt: TGTGCCAGCAGTGATTTTAGGGGAACAGGAAAACTGTTTTTT
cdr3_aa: CASSDFRGTGKLFF

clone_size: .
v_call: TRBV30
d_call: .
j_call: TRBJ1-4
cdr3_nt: TGTGCCTGGAGTGCCCTTTATAGAAATGAAAAACTGTTTTTT
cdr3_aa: CAWSALYRNEKLFF

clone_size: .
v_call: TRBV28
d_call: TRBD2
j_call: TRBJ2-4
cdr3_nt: TGTGCCAGCAGTTTGTGGCTAGCGGGGGCAGCCAAAAACATTCAGTACTTC
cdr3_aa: CASSLWLAGAAKNIQYF

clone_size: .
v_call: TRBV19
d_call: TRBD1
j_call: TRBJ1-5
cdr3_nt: TGTGCCAGTAGCCTGACAGGGGGCGAGGGACAGCCCCAGCATTTT
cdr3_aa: CASSLTGGEGQPQHF

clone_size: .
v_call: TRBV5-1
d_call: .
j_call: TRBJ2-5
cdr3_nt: TGCGCCAGCAGCCTGGGTGCCCGGGACGAAGAAGAGACCCAGTACTTC
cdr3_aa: CASSLGARDEEETQYF

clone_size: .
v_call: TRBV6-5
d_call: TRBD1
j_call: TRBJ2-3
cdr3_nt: TGTGCCAGCAGTTCCCCCGGGACAGGCACAGATACGCAGTATTTT
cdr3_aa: CASSSPGTGTDTQYF

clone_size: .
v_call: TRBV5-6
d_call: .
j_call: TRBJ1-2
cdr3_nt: TGTGCCAGCAGCTTTCCGGCGGGCTATGGCTACACCTTC
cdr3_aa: CASSFPAGYGYTF

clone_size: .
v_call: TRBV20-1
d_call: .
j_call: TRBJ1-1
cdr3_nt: TGCAGTGCTATCCAGGGAACTGAAGCTTTCTTT
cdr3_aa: CSAIQGTEAFF

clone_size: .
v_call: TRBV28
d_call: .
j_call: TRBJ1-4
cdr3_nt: TGTGCCAGCAGTTTGGCAACTAATGAAAAACTGTTTTTT
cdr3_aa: CASSLATNEKLFF

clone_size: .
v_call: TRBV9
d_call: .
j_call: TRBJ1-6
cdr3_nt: TGTGCCAGCAGCGGCCGAGGGTTCGAGTCACCCCTCCACTTT
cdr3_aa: CASSGRGFESPLHF

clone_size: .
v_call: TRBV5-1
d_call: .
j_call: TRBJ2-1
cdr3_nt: TGCGCCAGCAGCTTGTGGCCGGGGAGCTCCTACAATGAGCAGTTCTTC
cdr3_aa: CASSLWPGSSYNEQFF

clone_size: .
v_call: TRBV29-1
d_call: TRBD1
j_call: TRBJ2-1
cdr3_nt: TGCAGCGGAGAGCCGACAGGGGCTGAGCAGTTCTTC
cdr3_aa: CSGEPTGAEQFF

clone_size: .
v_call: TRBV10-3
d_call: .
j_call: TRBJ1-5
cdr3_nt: TGTGCCATCAGTGAGTCCGTGGGGGTAGGCAATCAGCCCCAGCATTTT
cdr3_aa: CAISESVGVGNQPQHF

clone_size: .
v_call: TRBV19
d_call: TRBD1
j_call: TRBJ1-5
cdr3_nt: TGTGCCAGTAGTACCCGGACAGGGCCGAGCAATCAGCCCCAGCATTTT
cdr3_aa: CASSTRTGPSNQPQHF

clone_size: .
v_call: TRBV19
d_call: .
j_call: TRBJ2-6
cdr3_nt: TGTGCCAGTAGTATACCCCGGGGAAACACTGGGGCCAACGTCCTGACTTTC
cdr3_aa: CASSIPRGNTGANVLTF

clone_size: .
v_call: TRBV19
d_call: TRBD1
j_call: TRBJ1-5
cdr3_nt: TGTGCCAGTAGTATAGCCTGGACAGGGGTCGGTCAGCCCCAGCATTTT
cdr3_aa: CASSIAWTGVGQPQHF

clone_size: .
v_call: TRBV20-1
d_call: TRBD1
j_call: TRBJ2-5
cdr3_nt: TGCAGTGCTACCCGACAGGGGCTACAAGAGACCCAGTACTTC
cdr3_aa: CSATRQGLQETQYF

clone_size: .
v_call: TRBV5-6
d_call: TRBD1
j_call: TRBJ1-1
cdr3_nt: TGTGCCAGCAGCTTTTACGACAGGGATGTTACTGAAGCTTTCTTT
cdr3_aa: CASSFYDRDVTEAFF

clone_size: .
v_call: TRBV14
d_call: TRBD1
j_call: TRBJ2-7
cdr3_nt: TGTGCCAGCAGCGGGACAGGGGCGGGTGAGCAGTACTTC
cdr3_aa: CASSGTGAGEQYF